This TCR beta chain was identified in a study of metastatic and nonmetastatic thyroid tumors. Turning to the study itself: Samples came from malignant and benign thyroid patients, and repertoires were compared across blood and tumor or nodule tissue. Study-wide results and caveats: As reported, TCR beta diversity in blood and tumor was significantly higher in malignant thyroid tumors than in benign nodules.

The CDR3 length is 13 residues. Germline CDR1 reads SGHRS; CDR2 reads YFSETQ. V lost 1 base and J 5 bases, leaving 9 bases between the germline ends. No patient received treatment before thyroid surgery. Worth noting for this clone: Its specificity is unknown.

Authors' processing steps: Variation in CDR3 across clinicopathological groups served as the basis for constructing a distant-metastasis classifier in papillary thyroid cancer. TCRdb re-called clones via MiXCR from the PCR reads. The V and J calls were not made by the authors but by TCRdb's processing. Found here are tens of thousands of clones, about 16% of them singletons; the top ten hold roughly a tenth. The receptor was derived from a male donor with papillary thyroid cancer or a benign thyroid nodule (not recorded which). Some clones in this sample may be carry-over from other donors' samples. Sequencing input: blood. The chain is built from TRBV5-1 and TRBJ2-5; perhaps TRBD2 as D (7 bases). DNA for the CDR3: TGCGCCAGCAGCTTGAGGGGGGGCGAGACCCAGTACTTC. Its protein product is CASSLRGGETQYF. Together with reference TRBV5-1 and TRBJ2-5, the CDR3 gives the full variable domain: KAGVTQTPRYLIKTRGQQVTLSCSPISGHRSVSWYQQTPGQGLQFLFEYFSETQRNKGNFPGRFSGRQFSNSRSEMNVSTLELGDSALYLCASSLRGGETQYFGPGTRLLVL.